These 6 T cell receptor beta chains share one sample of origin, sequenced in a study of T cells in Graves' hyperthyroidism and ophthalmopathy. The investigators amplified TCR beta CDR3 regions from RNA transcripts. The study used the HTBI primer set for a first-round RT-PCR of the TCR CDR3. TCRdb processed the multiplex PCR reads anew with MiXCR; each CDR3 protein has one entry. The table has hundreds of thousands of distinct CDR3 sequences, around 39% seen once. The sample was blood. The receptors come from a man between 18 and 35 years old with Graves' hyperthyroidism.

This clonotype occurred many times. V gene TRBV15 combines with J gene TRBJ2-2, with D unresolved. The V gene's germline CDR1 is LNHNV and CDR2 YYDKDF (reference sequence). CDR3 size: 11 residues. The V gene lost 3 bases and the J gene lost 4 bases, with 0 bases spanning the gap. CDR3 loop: CATSSTGELFF. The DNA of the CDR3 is TGTGCCACCAGCAGCACCGGGGAGCTGTTTTTT.

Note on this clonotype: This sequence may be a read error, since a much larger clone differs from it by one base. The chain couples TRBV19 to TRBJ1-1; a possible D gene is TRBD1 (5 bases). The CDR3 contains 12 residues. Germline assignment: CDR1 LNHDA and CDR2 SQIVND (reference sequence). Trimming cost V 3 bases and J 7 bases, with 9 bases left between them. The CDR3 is CASSIPGSEAFF. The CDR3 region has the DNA TGTGCCAGTAGTATCCCAGGGAGTGAAGCTTTCTTT.

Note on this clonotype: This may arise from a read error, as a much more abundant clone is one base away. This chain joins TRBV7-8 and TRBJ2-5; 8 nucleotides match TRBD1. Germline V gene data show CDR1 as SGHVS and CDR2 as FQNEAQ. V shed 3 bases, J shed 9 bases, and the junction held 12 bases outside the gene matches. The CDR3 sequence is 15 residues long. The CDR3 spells CASSFGTGGDGAQYF. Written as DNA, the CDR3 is TGTGCCAGCAGCTTCGGGACAGGCGGTGATGGGGCCCAGTACTTC. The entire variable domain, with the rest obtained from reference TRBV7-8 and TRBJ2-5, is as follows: GAGVSQSPRYKVAKRGQDVALRCDPISGHVSLFWYQQALGQGPEFLTYFQNEAQLDKSGLPSDRFFAERPEGSVSTLKIQRTQQEDSAVYLCASSFGTGGDGAQYFGPGTRLLVL.

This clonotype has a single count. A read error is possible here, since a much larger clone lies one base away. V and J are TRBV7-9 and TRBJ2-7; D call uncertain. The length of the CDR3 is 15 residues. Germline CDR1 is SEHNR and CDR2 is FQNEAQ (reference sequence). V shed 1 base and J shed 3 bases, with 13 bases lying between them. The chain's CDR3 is CASSLEAASSYEQYF. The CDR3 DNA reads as TGTGCCAGCAGCTTAGAGGCAGCGTCGAGCTACGAGCAGTACTTC.

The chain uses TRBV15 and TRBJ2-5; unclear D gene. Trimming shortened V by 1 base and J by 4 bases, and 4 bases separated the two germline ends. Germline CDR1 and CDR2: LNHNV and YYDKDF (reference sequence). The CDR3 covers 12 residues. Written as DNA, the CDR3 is TGTGCCACCAGCAGAGGGACAGAGACCCAGTACTTC. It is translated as CATSRGTETQYF.

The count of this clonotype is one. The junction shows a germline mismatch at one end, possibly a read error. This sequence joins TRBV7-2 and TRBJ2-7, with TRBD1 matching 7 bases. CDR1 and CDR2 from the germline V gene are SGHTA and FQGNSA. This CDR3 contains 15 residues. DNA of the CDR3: TGTGCCAGCGGCTTTGTAGGGGGCAAAACCTACGAGCAGTACTTC. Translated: CASGFVGGKTYEQYF.